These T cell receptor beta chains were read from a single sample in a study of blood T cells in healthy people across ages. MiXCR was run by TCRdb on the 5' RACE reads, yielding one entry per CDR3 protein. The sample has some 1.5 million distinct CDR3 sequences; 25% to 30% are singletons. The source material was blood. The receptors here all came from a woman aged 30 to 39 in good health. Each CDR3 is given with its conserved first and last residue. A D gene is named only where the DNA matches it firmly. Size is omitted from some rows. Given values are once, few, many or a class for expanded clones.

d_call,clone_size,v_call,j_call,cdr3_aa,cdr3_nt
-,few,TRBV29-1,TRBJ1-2,CSAENAGSYGYTF,TGCAGCGCTGAGAACGCAGGGAGCTATGGCTACACCTTC
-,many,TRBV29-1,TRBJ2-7,CSVRSPDSYEQYF,TGCAGCGTGAGGTCTCCAGACTCCTACGAGCAGTACTTC
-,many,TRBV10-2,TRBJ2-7,CASSPDRSEQYF,TGCGCCAGCAGTCCCGACCGTAGTGAGCAGTACTTC
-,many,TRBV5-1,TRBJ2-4,CATRQGPTGGIQYF,TGCGCCACCCGACAGGGGCCGACGGGAGGCATTCAGTACTTC
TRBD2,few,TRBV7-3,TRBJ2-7,CASSLTPSGGTSYEQYF,TGTGCCAGCAGCTTAACACCCAGCGGGGGAACCTCCTACGAGCAGTACTTC
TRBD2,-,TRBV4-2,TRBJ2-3,CAGRTGTSGGISTDTQYF,TGTGCCGGCAGGACCGGGACTAGCGGGGGAATTAGCACAGATACGCAGTATTTT
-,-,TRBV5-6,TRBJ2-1,CASNFGTSSYSYNEQFF,TGTGCCAGCAACTTCGGTACTAGCTCTTACTCCTACAATGAGCAGTTCTTC
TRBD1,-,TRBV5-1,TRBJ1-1,CASSLNWGQGETTEAFF,TGCGCCAGCAGCTTGAACTGGGGACAGGGGGAGACCACTGAAGCTTTCTTT
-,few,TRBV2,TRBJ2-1,CASTARRGAAYNEQFF,TGTGCCAGCACTGCCCGTAGGGGGGCCGCCTACAATGAGCAGTTCTTC
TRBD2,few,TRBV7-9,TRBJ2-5,CASSMGLAGDPYF,TGTGCCAGCAGCATGGGACTAGCGGGGGATCCGTACTTC
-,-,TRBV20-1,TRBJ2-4,CSASRQFNIQYF,TGCAGTGCTAGCAGGCAGTTCAACATTCAGTACTTC
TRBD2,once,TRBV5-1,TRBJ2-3,CASNHQRGPTDTQYF,TGCGCCAGCAACCATCAGCGGGGGCCCACAGATACGCAGTATTTT
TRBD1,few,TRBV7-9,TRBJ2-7,CASSNRTQGARSYEQYF,TGTGCCAGCAGCAACAGGACCCAGGGGGCGCGGTCCTACGAGCAGTACTTC
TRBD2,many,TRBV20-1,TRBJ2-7,CSARRPSGKYEQYF,TGCAGTGCTAGGCGACCTAGCGGGAAGTACGAGCAGTACTTC
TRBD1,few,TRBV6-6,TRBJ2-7,CASNSGTEYEQYF,TGTGCCAGCAATTCCGGGACAGAGTACGAGCAGTACTTC
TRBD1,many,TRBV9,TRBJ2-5,CASSVEGTGGETQYF,TGTGCCAGCAGCGTAGAAGGGACAGGCGGGGAGACCCAGTACTTC
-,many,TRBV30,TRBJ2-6,CAWSRDPGANVLTF,TGTGCCTGGAGTCGGGATCCTGGGGCCAACGTCCTGACTTTC
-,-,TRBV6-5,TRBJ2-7,CASSYGADSYEQYF,TGTGCCAGCAGTTACGGGGCGGACTCCTACGAGCAGTACTTC
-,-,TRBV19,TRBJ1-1,CASTPGWGTEAFF,TGTGCCAGTACTCCGGGATGGGGCACTGAAGCTTTCTTT
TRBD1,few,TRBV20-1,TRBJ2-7,CSATDRGQSFYEQYF,TGCAGTGCAACGGACAGGGGGCAAAGTTTTTACGAGCAGTACTTC
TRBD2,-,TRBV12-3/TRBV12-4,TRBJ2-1,CASSSTSIPSEFF,TGTGCCAGCAGTTCGACTAGCATTCCCTCGGAGTTCTTC
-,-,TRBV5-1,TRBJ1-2,CASSLDCGSGTRLGYTF,TGCGCCAGCAGCTTGGATTGCGGCTCCGGGACCCGGTTGGGCTACACCTTC
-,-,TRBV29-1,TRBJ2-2,CSVERGAAGELFF,TGCAGCGTTGAAAGGGGGGCTGCCGGGGAGCTGTTTTTT
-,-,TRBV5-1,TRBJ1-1,CASSMGTGTEAFF,TGCGCCAGCAGCATGGGGACTGGCACTGAAGCTTTCTTT
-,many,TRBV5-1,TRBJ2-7,CASSPSQEYEQYF,TGCGCCAGCAGCCCCTCACAGGAGTACGAGCAGTACTTC
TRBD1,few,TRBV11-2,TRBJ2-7,CASSLTGTGGEQYF,TGTGCCAGCAGCTTAACAGGGACAGGGGGCGAGCAGTACTTC
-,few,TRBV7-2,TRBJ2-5,CASSFFRVGETQYF,TGTGCCAGCAGCTTCTTCCGGGTGGGGGAGACCCAGTACTTC
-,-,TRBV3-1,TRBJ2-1,CASSHLGVEQFF,TGTGCCAGCAGCCATTTGGGCGTTGAGCAGTTCTTC
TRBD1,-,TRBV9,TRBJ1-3,CASSTETGLGNTIYF,TGTGCCAGCAGCACCGAGACAGGGTTGGGAAACACCATATATTTT
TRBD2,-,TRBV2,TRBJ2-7,CTSSASGGAAYEQYF,TGTACCAGCAGTGCGTCGGGAGGGGCGGCCTACGAGCAGTACTTC
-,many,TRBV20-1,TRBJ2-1,CSARVKRLNEQFF,TGCAGTGCTAGAGTTAAGCGGCTCAATGAGCAGTTCTTC
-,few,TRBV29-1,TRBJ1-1,CSVRSTEAFF,TGCAGCGTGAGGAGCACTGAAGCTTTCTTT
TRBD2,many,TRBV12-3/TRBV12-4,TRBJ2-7,CASSGSGRAWEQYF,TGTGCCAGCAGCGGTAGCGGGAGGGCGTGGGAGCAGTACTTC
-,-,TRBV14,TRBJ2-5,CASSQERGVSETQYF,TGTGCCAGCAGCCAAGAGAGGGGGGTCTCGGAGACCCAGTACTTC
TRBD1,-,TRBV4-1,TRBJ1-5,CASSRMTGGNQPQHF,TGCGCCAGCAGCCGGATGACAGGGGGCAATCAGCCCCAGCATTTT